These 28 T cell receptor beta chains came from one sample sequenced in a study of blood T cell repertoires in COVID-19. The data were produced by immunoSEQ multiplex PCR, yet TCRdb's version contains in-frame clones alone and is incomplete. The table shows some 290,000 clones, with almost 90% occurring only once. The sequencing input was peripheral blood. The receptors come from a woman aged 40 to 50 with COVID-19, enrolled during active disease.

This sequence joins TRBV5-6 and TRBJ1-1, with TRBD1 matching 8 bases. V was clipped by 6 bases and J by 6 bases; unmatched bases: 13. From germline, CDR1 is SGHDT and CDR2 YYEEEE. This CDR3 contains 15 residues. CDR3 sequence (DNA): TGTGCCAGCACCTTATGGACAGGGCGTTTGGCTGAAGCTTTCTTT. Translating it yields CASTLWTGRLAEAFF.

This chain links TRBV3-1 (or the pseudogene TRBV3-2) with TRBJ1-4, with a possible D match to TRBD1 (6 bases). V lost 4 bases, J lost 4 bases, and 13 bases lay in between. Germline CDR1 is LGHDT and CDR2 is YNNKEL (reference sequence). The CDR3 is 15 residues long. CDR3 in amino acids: CASSRREGGNEKLFF. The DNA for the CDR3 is TGTGCCAGCAGCCGACGGGAGGGGGGTAATGAAAAACTGTTTTTT.

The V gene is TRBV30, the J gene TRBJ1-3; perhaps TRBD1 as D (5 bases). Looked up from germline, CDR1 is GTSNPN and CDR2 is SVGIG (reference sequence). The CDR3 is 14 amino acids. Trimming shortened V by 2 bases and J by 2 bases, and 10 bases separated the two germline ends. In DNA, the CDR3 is TGTGCCTGGAGTTCCGGGGGGGCTGGAAACACCATATATTTT. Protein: CAWSSGGAGNTIYF.

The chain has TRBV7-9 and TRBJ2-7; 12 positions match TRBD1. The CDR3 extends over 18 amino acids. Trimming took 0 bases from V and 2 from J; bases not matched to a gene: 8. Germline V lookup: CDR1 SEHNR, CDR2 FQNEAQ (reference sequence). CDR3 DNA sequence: TGTGCCAGCAGCTTAGCCTCGGGCGGGACAGGGGGCACCTACGAGCAGTACTTC. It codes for CASSLASGGTGGTYEQYF.

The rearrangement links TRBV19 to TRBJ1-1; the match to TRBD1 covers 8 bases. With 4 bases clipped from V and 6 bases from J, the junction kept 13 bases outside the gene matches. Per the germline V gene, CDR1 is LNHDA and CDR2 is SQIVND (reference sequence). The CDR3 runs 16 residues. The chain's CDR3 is CASSTGDYRGVPEAFF. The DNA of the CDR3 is TGTGCCAGTAGTACTGGGGATTACAGGGGGGTCCCTGAAGCTTTCTTT.

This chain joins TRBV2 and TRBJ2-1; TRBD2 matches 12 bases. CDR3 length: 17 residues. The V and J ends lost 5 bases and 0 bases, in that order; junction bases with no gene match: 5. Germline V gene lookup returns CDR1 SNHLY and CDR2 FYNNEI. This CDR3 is CASSYLAGGNSYNEQFF. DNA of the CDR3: TGTGCCAGCAGTTATCTAGCGGGGGGGAACTCCTACAATGAGCAGTTCTTC.

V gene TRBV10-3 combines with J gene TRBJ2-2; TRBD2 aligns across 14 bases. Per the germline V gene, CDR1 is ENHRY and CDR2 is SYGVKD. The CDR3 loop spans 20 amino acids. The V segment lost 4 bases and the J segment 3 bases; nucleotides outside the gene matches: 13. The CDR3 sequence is CAISATYFGTSGGDTGELFF. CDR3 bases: TGTGCCATCAGTGCAACTTACTTCGGGACTAGCGGGGGAGACACCGGGGAGCTGTTTTTT.

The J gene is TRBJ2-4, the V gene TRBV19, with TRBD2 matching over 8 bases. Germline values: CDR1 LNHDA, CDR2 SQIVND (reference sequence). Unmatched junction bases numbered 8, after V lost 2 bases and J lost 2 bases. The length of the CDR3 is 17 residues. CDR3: CASSISPIAGSKNIQYF. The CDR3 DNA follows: TGTGCCAGTAGTATAAGTCCGATAGCGGGGTCCAAAAACATTCAGTACTTC.

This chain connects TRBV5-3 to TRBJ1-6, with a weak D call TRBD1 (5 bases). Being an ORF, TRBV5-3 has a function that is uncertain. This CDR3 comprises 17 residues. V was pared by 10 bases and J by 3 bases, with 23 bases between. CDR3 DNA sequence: TGTGCCCACAAACGATCAGGGCCCTCACACTATAATTCACCCCTCCACTTT. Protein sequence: CAHKRSGPSHYNSPLHF.

CDR3 protein: CASTLGIGGGSTGELFF. CDR3 coding DNA: TGTGCCAGTACCCTGGGGATTGGGGGAGGATCTACCGGGGAGCTGTTTTTT. The chain carries TRBV19 and TRBJ2-2; a possible D gene is TRBD2 (6 bases). Germline V gives CDR1 LNHDA, CDR2 SQIVND (reference sequence). Trimming shortened V by 7 bases and J by 5 bases, and 23 bases separated the two germline ends. The CDR3 length is 17 residues.

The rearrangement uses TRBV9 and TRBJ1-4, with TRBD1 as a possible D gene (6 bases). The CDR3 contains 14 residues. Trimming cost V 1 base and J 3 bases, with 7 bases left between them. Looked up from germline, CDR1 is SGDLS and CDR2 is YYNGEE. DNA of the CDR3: TGTGCCAGCAGCGTAAAGGGGGCTAATGAAAAACTGTTTTTT. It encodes CASSVKGANEKLFF. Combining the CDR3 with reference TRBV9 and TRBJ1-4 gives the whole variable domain DSGVTQTPKHLITATGQRVTLRCSPRSGDLSVYWYQQSLDQGLQFLIQYYNGEERAKGNILERFSAQQFPDLHSELNLSSLELGDSALYFCASSVKGANEKLFFGSGTQLSVL.

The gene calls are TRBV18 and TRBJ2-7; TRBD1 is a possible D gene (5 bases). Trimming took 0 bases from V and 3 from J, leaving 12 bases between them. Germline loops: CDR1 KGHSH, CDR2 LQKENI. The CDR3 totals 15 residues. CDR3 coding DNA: TGTGCCAGCTCACCACCGGCGAAGGGGTACTACGAGCAGTACTTC. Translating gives CASSPPAKGYYEQYF.

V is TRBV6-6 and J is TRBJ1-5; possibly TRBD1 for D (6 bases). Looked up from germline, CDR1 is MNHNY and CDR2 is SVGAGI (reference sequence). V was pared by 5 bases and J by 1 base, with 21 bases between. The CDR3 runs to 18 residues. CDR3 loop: CASSRFSGTRLSNQPQHF. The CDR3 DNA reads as TGTGCCAGCAGTAGATTTTCCGGGACACGGTTGAGCAATCAGCCCCAGCATTTT.

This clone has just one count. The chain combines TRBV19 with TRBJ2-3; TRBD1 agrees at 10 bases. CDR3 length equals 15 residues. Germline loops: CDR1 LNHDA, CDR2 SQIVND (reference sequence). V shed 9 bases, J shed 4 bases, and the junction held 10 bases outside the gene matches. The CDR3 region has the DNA TGTGCCAGCAACCCCCGGGACAGGGGTTCAGATACGCAGTATTTT. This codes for CASNPRDRGSDTQYF.

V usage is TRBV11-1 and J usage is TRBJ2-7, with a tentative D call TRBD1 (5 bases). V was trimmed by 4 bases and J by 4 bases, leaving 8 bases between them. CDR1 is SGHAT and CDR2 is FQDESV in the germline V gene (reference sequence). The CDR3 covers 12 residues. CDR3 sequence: CASSSQGYEQYF. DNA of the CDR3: TGTGCCAGCAGCTCCCAGGGATACGAGCAGTACTTC. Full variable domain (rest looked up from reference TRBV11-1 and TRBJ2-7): EAEVAQSPRYKITEKSQAVAFWCDPISGHATLYWYRQILGQGPELLVQFQDESVVDDSQLPKDRFSAERLKGVDSTLKIQPAELGDSAMYLCASSSQGYEQYFGPGTRLTVT.

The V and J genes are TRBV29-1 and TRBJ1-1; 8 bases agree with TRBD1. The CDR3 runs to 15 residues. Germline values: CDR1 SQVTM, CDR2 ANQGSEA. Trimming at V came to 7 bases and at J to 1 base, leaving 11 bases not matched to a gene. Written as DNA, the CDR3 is TGCAGCGCTGGAACGGGGACAGGATGGAACACTGAAGCTTTCTTT. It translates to CSAGTGTGWNTEAFF.

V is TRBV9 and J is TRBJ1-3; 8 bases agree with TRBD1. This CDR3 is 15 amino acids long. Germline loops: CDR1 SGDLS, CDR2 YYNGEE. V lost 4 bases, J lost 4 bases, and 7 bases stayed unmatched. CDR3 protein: CASSHSGGTGNTIYF. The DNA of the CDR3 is TGTGCCAGCAGCCACTCAGGGGGCACGGGAAACACCATATATTTT.

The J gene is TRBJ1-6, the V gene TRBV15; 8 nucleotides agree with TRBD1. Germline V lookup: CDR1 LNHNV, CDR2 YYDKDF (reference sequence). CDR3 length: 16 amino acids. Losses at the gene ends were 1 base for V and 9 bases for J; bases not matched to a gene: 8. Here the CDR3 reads CATSRGRTGRGSPLHF. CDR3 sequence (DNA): TGTGCCACCAGCAGAGGTCGGACAGGGAGGGGTTCACCCCTCCACTTT.

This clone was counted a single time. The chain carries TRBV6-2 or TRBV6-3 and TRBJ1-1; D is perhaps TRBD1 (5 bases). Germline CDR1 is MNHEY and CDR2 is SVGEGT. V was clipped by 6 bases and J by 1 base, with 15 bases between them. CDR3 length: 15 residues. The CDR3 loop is CASSPPHTGNTEAFF. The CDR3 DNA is TGTGCCAGCAGCCCTCCTCATACAGGGAACACTGAAGCTTTCTTT.

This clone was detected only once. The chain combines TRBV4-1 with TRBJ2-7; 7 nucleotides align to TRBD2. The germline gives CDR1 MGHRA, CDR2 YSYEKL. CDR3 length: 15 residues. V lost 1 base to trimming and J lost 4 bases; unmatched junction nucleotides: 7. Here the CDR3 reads CASSQGAGRLYEQYF. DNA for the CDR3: TGCGCCAGCAGCCAAGGAGCGGGAAGGTTGTACGAGCAGTACTTC.

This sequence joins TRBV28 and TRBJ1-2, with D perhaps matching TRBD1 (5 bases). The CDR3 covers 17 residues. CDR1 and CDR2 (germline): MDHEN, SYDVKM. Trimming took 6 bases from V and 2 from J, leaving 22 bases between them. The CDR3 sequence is CASRFPGLLENNYGYTF. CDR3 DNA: TGTGCCAGCAGATTCCCAGGGTTATTAGAAAACAACTATGGCTACACCTTC.

The CDR3 DNA follows: TGTGCCAGCAGCTTGTTAGGGGTGGAACAGCCCCAGCATTTT. Translating it yields CASSLLGVEQPQHF. The gene calls are TRBV5-6 and TRBJ1-5; perhaps TRBD1 as D (5 bases). The V end was cut by 1 base, the J end by 7 bases, with 12 bases between. The CDR3 runs to 14 residues. The germline V gene encodes CDR1 SGHDT and CDR2 YYEEEE.

The CDR3 DNA sequence: TGTGCCAGCAGTTCTTCCACTTCAGGGGTCGCCTATGGCTACACCTTC. Amino acids: CASSSSTSGVAYGYTF. V gene TRBV28 combines with J gene TRBJ1-2, with a weak D call TRBD1 (6 bases). Trimming stripped 4 bases from V and 4 bases from J, with 19 bases between. From germline, CDR1 is MDHEN and CDR2 SYDVKM. The CDR3 length is 16 residues.

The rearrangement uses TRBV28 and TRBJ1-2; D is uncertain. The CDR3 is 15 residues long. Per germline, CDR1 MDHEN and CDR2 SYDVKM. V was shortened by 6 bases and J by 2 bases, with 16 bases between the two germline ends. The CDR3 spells CASSHYTTGNYGYTF. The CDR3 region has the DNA TGTGCCAGCAGCCACTACACAACGGGGAACTATGGCTACACCTTC.

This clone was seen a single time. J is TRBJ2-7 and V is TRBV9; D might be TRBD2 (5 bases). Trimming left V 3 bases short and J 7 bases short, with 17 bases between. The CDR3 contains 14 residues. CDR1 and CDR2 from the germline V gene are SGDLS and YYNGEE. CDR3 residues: CASSASMGTREQYF. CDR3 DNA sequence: TGTGCCAGCAGCGCATCAATGGGCACTAGAGAGCAGTACTTC.

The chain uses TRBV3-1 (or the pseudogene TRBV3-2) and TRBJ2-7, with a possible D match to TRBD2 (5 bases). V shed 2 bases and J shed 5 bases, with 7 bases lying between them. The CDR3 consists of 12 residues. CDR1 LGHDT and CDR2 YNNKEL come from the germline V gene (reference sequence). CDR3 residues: CASSQWGDEQYF. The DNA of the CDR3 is TGTGCCAGCAGCCAATGGGGAGACGAGCAGTACTTC.

CDR3: CATSTGRGTTLHF. CDR3 DNA: TGTGCCACCAGCACGGGGCGGGGAACTACCCTCCACTTT. This rearrangement joins TRBV15 to TRBJ1-6, with TRBD1 as a possible D gene (5 bases). The CDR3 runs 13 residues. The ends were cut back, 4 bases at V and 14 bases at J, with 15 bases in the middle. Germline CDR1 reads LNHNV; CDR2 reads YYDKDF (reference sequence).

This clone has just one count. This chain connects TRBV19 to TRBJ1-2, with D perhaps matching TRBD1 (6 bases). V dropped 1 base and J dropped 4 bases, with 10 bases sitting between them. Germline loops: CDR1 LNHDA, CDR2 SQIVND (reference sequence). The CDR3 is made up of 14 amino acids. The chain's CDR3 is CASSIGTDLYGYTF. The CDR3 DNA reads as TGTGCCAGTAGTATAGGGACAGACCTCTATGGCTACACCTTC. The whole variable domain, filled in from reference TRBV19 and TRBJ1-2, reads DGGITQSPKYLFRKEGQNVTLSCEQNLNHDAMYWYRQDPGQGLRLIYYSQIVNDFQKGDIAEGYSVSREKKESFPLTVTSAQKNPTAFYLCASSIGTDLYGYTFGSGTRLTVV.